Sequencing of this T cell receptor (beta chain) was carried out in a study of glioma-infiltrating T cells after dendritic cell vaccination. Study summary: The vaccine used monocyte-derived dendritic cells pulsed overnight with autologous tumor lysate. At biweekly intervals, patients got three intradermal dendritic cell vaccine injections.

Germline lookup yields CDR1 WSHSY and CDR2 SAAADI. V lost 2 bases to trimming and J lost 1 base, with 8 bases between them. The CDR3 is made up of 14 amino acids. The PCR used 60 V beta and 13 J beta primers. The method was immunoSEQ multiplex PCR; TCRdb's version includes in-frame clones alone and lacks a portion of them. This table holds 55,000 to 75,000 clones, approximately 83% found once. Time point in this sample: after dendritic cell vaccination, including at tumor progression/relapse. Before vaccination, two weeks after the third vaccination, and at progression, PBMC were collected. The sequence was obtained from a human donor with glioblastoma. The sequenced sample was blood, obtained after dendritic cell vaccination. The genes are TRBV10-2 and TRBJ1-1; D call uncertain. This CDR3 reads CASSERRQNTEAFF. DNA of the CDR3: TGCGCCAGCAGTGAGCGGAGGCAGAACACTGAAGCTTTCTTT.